The next 10 T cell receptor beta chains were all read from a single sample in a study of follicular helper T cells after annual influenza vaccination. The assay was immunoSEQ multiplex PCR, and TCRdb's table has in-frame clones only and misses some. Here the sample spans roughly 7,000 clones, 80% to 85% being singletons. Time point denoted: 2015-2016 season, 7 days after influenza vaccination. Sequenced material: CXCR5+ CD38- circulating T follicular helper cells from blood, taken 7 days after influenza vaccination. Subset meaning: circulating Tfh, non-naive CD4+CXCR5+PD-1+ (ICOS+CD38+ or ICOS-CD38-). The receptors stem from an adult who received the influenza vaccine.

The chain joins TRBV11-3 to TRBJ2-1, with 9 bases that match TRBD2. V shed 1 base and J 3 bases; nucleotides not matched to a gene: 4. CDR3 length: 16 residues. Per germline, CDR1 SGHNT and CDR2 YENEEA. The DNA for the CDR3 is TGTGCCAGCAGCTTAGGTGATAGCGGGGGCTACAATGAGCAGTTCTTC. Translating gives CASSLGDSGGYNEQFF. Together with reference TRBV11-3 and TRBJ2-1, the CDR3 gives the full variable domain: EAGVVQSPRYKIIEKKQPVAFWCNPISGHNTLYWYLQNLGQGPELLIRYENEEAVDDSQLPKDRFSAERLKGVDSTLKIQPAELGDSAVYLCASSLGDSGGYNEQFFGPGTRLTVL.

This clone was seen more than once but under ten times. V usage is TRBV4-2 and J usage is TRBJ2-1; 9 bases match TRBD2. V dropped 0 bases and J dropped 9; count of bases not matched to a gene: 6. The germline V gene encodes CDR1 LGHNA and CDR2 YNFKEQ. This CDR3 spans 15 amino acids. The CDR3 DNA reads TGTGCCAGCAGCCAAGATACGCGGGAGGGCCGTGAGCAGTTCTTC. This encodes CASSQDTREGREQFF.

The chain's CDR3 is CASTRQAQETQYF. The CDR3 DNA reads as TGTGCCAGCACACGCCAGGCCCAAGAGACCCAGTACTTC. The chain carries TRBV11-2 and TRBJ2-5; D gene unclear. Germline-derived CDR1 and CDR2 are SGHAT and FQNNGV. The V and J ends lost 7 bases and 1 base respectively, with 10 bases between them. This CDR3 has 13 amino acids.

This chain joins TRBV28 and TRBJ2-4, with a possible D match to TRBD2 (6 bases). Trimming removed 10 bases from V and 1 base from J, with 23 bases in between. The CDR3 is made up of 17 amino acids. CDR1 is MDHEN, CDR2 SYDVKM, per germline. The CDR3 protein is CATQIWDFTFAKNIQYF. The DNA for the CDR3 is TGTGCCACACAGATCTGGGACTTTACATTCGCCAAAAACATTCAGTACTTC.

CDR3 bases: TGTGCCAGCAGCTCGGACGCGGTGGGAAATACGCAGTATTTT. Protein: CASSSDAVGNTQYF. J is TRBJ2-3 and V is TRBV7-9, with D unresolved. This CDR3 is built from 14 residues. Trimming removed 4 bases from V and 7 bases from J, with 15 bases in between. Per germline, CDR1 SEHNR and CDR2 FQNEAQ (reference sequence).

This clone was observed a few times. The V call is TRBV28, the J call TRBJ1-1; D gene unclear. CDR3 length: 13 residues. Germline V CDR1 and CDR2: MDHEN, SYDVKM. Trimming removed 5 bases at V and 2 bases at J, with 9 bases between. The CDR3 DNA is TGTGCCAGCAGTCGACCCCACAACACTGAAGCTTTCTTT. Translated: CASSRPHNTEAFF. The variable domain in full, completed from reference TRBV28 and TRBJ1-1, reads DVKVTQSSRYLVKRTGEKVFLECVQDMDHENMFWYRQDPGLGLRLIYFSYDVKMKEKGDIPEGYSVSREKKERFSLILESASTNQTSMYLCASSRPHNTEAFFGQGTRLTVV.

This clone was recorded a few times. The CDR3, as DNA: TGTGCCAGCAGTGCGAGACGGGCCGGGGAGCTGTTTTTT. This translates into CASSARRAGELFF. The rearrangement uses TRBV6-1 and TRBJ2-2; the D is unclear. CDR1 and CDR2 from the germline V gene are MNHNS and SASEGT. The CDR3 covers 13 residues. V was shortened by 4 bases and J by 6 bases, with 9 bases between the two germline ends.

The chain joins TRBV29-1 to TRBJ1-4, with a weak D call TRBD1 (6 bases). V was shortened by 5 bases and J by 8 bases, with 15 bases between the two germline ends. The CDR3 is 13 amino acids. The germline V gene has CDR1 SQVTM and CDR2 ANQGSEA. The CDR3 loop is CSVTGGGGEKLFF. The CDR3, as DNA: TGCAGCGTTACTGGAGGGGGTGGGGAAAAACTGTTTTTT.

V is TRBV5-1 and J is TRBJ2-7; 7 bases fit TRBD2. V shed 1 base, J shed 0 bases, and the junction held 7 bases outside the gene matches. This CDR3 is 16 amino acids long. Germline CDR1 is SGHRS and CDR2 is YFSETQ. The CDR3 sequence: CASSLTSASSSYEQYF. In DNA form, the CDR3 reads TGCGCCAGCAGCTTGACTAGCGCTTCGAGCTCCTACGAGCAGTACTTC.

The J gene is TRBJ2-5, the V gene TRBV2; TRBD1 aligns across 10 bases. The CDR3 covers 14 residues. Germline values: CDR1 SNHLY, CDR2 FYNNEI. V gave up 4 bases and J gave up 2 bases; unmatched junction bases: 1. Written as DNA, the CDR3 is TGTGCCAGCAGTGGGGGACAGGGGCAAGAGACCCAGTACTTC. Its translation: CASSGGQGQETQYF.